The entry that follows covers one T cell receptor (beta chain) sequence. These data originate in a study of blood T cell repertoires in COVID-19. The overall study: Both acute and convalescent COVID-19 samples were obtained from the United States, Italy and Spain. The analysed material was cDNA or gDNA that came from T cells, B-cell-depleted T cells, or PBMCs.

Original methodology: Nucleated cell counts were estimated from reference gene primer amplification. Repertoires were generated with immunoSEQ multiplex PCR, while TCRdb's copy carries only in-frame clones and drops some. That table gives V, J and clone size, and the DNA gave D and trimming. Seen here are approximately 250,000 clones, 80% to 90% observed once, and the top ten hold approximately 10%. Seattle researchers signed up patients amid active infection and tracked them longitudinally. The V end was cut by 9 bases, the J end by 2 bases, with 11 bases between. CDR3 size: 14 residues. Per the germline V gene, CDR1 is MDHEN and CDR2 is SYDVKM.

This clonotype was obtained from a woman aged 70-85 years with COVID-19, enrolled during active disease. This chain connects TRBV28 to TRBJ1-6; TRBD1 is a possible D gene (5 bases). Sequencing was carried out using peripheral blood. This CDR3 reads CASAGGTYNSPLHF. CDR3 DNA sequence: TGTGCCAGTGCGGGGGGGACCTATAATTCACCCCTCCACTTT.